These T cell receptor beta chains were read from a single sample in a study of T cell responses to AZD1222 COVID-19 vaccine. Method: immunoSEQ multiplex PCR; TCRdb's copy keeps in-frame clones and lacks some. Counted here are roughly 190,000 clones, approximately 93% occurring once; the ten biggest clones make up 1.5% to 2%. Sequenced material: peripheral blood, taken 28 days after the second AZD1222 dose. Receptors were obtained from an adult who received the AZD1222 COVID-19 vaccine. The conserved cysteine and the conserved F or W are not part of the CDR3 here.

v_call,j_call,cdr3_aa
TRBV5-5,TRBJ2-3,ASSLVASGGEVPTQY
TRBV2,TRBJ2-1,ASRALAGQF
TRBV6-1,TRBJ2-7,ASSEAAGQGPYEQY
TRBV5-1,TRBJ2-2,ASSLDYSTGELF
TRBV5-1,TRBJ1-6,ASSPDRGLSPLH
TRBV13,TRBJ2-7,ASSSRRLAEPSYEQY
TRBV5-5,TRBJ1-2,ASSLVGNYGYT
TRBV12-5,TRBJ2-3,ASGLLRGWLTDTQY
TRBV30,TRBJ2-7,AWSGWTSGGSIYEKQY
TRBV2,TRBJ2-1,ASSRTSGGTYNEQF
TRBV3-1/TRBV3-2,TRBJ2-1,ASSQRAGGIEQF
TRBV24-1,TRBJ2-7,ATSDFFQDAGQY
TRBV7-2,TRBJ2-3,ASSPASGRTDTQY
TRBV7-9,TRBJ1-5,ASSRIDQPQH
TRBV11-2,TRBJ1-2,ASSTMTVRYGYT